This TCR beta chain appears in the sequencing data of a study of shared clonotypes between healthy human individuals. Original data processing: ImmunoSEQ only sent back junction sequences with no quality scores, so filtering was done differently. Method: immunoSEQ multiplex PCR; TCRdb's copy keeps in-frame clones and lacks some. The DNA was the basis for D and trimming; V, J and clone size are from that table. The sample yields some 2 million clones, less than 95% seen once. Comment on this clone: Antigen: not known.

CD8 cells regarded as naive lacked CD45RO, were positively chosen for CCR7, and omitted terminally differentiated effector memory CD45RA+ cells. Study observations and caveats: Blood was the only sampled material, and tissue repertoires likely differ.

J lost 6 bases, V lost 5 bases, and 4 bases had no gene match. The CDR3 is 14 amino acids. Germline CDR1 reads MNHEY; CDR2 reads SVGAGI. This receptor was obtained from a man aged 18 to 29 in good health. The genes are TRBV6-5 and TRBJ1-1, with 12 bases that match TRBD1. The source material was naive CD8+ T cells sorted from blood. The CDR3 here is CASSPGQGASEAFF. The CDR3 DNA reads as TGTGCCAGCAGTCCGGGACAGGGGGCTTCTGAAGCTTTCTTT.